The rows below give T cell receptor beta chains drawn from one sample of a study of identical twins. TCRdb itself ran the 5' RACE reads through MiXCR, one entry per CDR3 protein. Among 210,000 or so distinct CDR3 sequences listed, around 15% were seen once. This sample also belongs to another study, concerning T cells expressing NK-cell markers.

Sequencing was done on a sample of CD8+ T cells sorted from blood. Source of these receptors: a woman aged 18-35 years in good health. Each CDR3 is given with its conserved first and last residue. The D gene is left open where the match is weak. Not every row has a clone size; where given, it reads once, few, many or a size class.

d_call	clone_size	j_call	v_call	cdr3_length	cdr3_nt	cdr3_aa
NA	NA	TRBJ2-3	TRBV3-1	14	TGTGCCAGCAGCCAAGGCGCGAGCACAGATACGCAGTATTTT	CASSQGASTDTQYF
TRBD1	few	TRBJ2-1	TRBV15	13	TGTGCCACCAGGGGGACAGATTACAATGAGCAGTTCTTC	CATRGTDYNEQFF
NA	few	TRBJ2-7	TRBV7-9	12	TGTGCCAGCAGCTTGGGTTATGACGAGCAGTACTTC	CASSLGYDEQYF
TRBD2	few	TRBJ2-2	TRBV29-1	16	TGCAGCGTTCCAGCGGGAGGGCCACTCGACACCGGGGAGCTGTTTTTT	CSVPAGGPLDTGELFF
NA	NA	TRBJ2-7	TRBV29-1	12	TGCAGCGTTGAGGGGCAGGGTTGGGAGCAGTACTTC	CSVEGQGWEQYF
NA	NA	TRBJ2-2	TRBV27	13	TGTGCCAGCAGTAACCCGAACACCGGGGAGCTGTTTTTT	CASSNPNTGELFF
NA	NA	TRBJ2-1	TRBV5-1	12	TGCGCCAGCAGGAGGGGGCTAGCGGAGCAGTTCTTC	CASRRGLAEQFF
NA	NA	TRBJ2-7	TRBV4-3	13	TGCGCCAGCAGCCAAGCAGTCTCCTACGAGCAGTACTTC	CASSQAVSYEQYF
TRBD1	few	TRBJ2-1	TRBV6-1	16	TGTGCCAGCCGCACCTTTGCCGGGACAGGACACAATGAGCAGTTCTTC	CASRTFAGTGHNEQFF
NA	NA	TRBJ2-2	TRBV27	13	TGTGCCAGCACAGACACATCCCTCGGGGAGCTGTTTTTT	CASTDTSLGELFF
NA	NA	TRBJ2-4	TRBV6-5	13	TGTGCCAGCAGATACAGGGAAGGAAACATTCAGTACTTC	CASRYREGNIQYF
NA	NA	TRBJ2-2	TRBV5-1	14	TGCGCCAGCAGCCCACCTGACCTGGGGCGGGAGCTGTTTTTT	CASSPPDLGRELFF
NA	few	TRBJ1-2	TRBV29-1	14	TGCAGCGTTGAGGACAGAAGACTGCACTATGGCTACACCTTC	CSVEDRRLHYGYTF
NA	many	TRBJ1-1	TRBV6-1	14	TGTGCCAGCAGTCAAGGGCTAGGGGACCCTGAAGCTTTCTTT	CASSQGLGDPEAFF
NA	NA	TRBJ2-7	TRBV11-3	14	TGTGCCAGCAGCTTGCACCCTTCTGGCGGCGAGCAGTACTTC	CASSLHPSGGEQYF
NA	many	TRBJ2-3	TRBV25-1	11	TGTGCCAGCAGTGAAGGAGATACGCAGTATTTT	CASSEGDTQYF
NA	NA	TRBJ2-5	TRBV12-3/TRBV12-4	14	TGTGCCAGCAGTTTGGGGGAGGGGGCAGAGACCCAGTACTTC	CASSLGEGAETQYF
NA	few	TRBJ1-1	TRBV7-9	15	TGTGCCAGCAGCTTAGCGGTCAGGAGAGACACTGAAGCTTTCTTT	CASSLAVRRDTEAFF
NA	few	TRBJ1-1	TRBV5-6	12	TGTGCCAGCAGCTTAGGGAGGGGGGAAGCTTTCTTT	CASSLGRGEAFF
TRBD1	NA	TRBJ2-7	TRBV5-5	16	TGTGCCAGCAGCTTGGAGGGACAGGGAATCCTGGACGAGCGGTACTTC	CASSLEGQGILDERYF
TRBD1	few	TRBJ2-7	TRBV5-6	13	TGTGCCAGCAACCCCTTCGACAGGGGCGCGCAGTACTTC	CASNPFDRGAQYF
NA	few	TRBJ2-1	TRBV25-1	14	TGTGCCAGCAGTGAGCGTAGGGAGTACAATGAGCAGTTCTTC	CASSERREYNEQFF
NA	few	TRBJ2-3	TRBV13	14	TGTGCCAGCAGCCCCAACACGGCAACAGATACGCAGTATTTT	CASSPNTATDTQYF
NA	NA	TRBJ2-2	TRBV5-1	12	TGCGCCAGCAGACTCGACTCCGGGGAGCTGTTTTTT	CASRLDSGELFF
NA	NA	TRBJ1-1	TRBV30	11	TGTGCCTGGAGGGAACTCACTGAAGCTTTCTTT	CAWRELTEAFF
TRBD1	NA	TRBJ2-5	TRBV5-4	14	TGTGCCAGCAGCTCAGACAGGGATCAAGAGACCCAGTACTTC	CASSSDRDQETQYF
TRBD1	NA	TRBJ1-2	TRBV6-5	15	TGTGCCAGCAGTTACTCGTTGGACAGGGTCTACGGCTACACCTTC	CASSYSLDRVYGYTF
NA	few	TRBJ1-2	TRBV11-3	15	TGTGCCAGCAGCCCGCAGTCCAGGGTCCCAAACGGCTACACCTTC	CASSPQSRVPNGYTF
NA	NA	TRBJ2-7	TRBV12-5	15	TGTGCTAGTGGTTTGCCACAGGGCACGACCTACGAGCAGTACTTC	CASGLPQGTTYEQYF
NA	few	TRBJ2-7	TRBV18	15	TGTGCCAGCTCACCACAGGGTCCACCTTACTACGAGCAGTACTTC	CASSPQGPPYYEQYF
NA	NA	TRBJ1-6	TRBV30	14	TGTGCCTGGACCCAGGGTTTTGGAAATTCACCCCTCCACTTT	CAWTQGFGNSPLHF
TRBD1	few	TRBJ2-3	TRBV5-1	18	TGCGCCAGCAGCTTGCCCGCCGGGACAGGGGATATCACAGATACGCAGTATTTT	CASSLPAGTGDITDTQYF
TRBD2	few	TRBJ2-7	TRBV27	15	TGTGCCAGCAGTTTATTGGGGGGGAATCGATACGAGCAGTACTTC	CASSLLGGNRYEQYF